The present TCR beta chain was sequenced within a study of T cell repertoires in cytomegalovirus infection. Study-level findings and limits: The ex vivo response showed dominance by HLA-C-restricted CMV-specific TCR beta clonotypes. There were carriers of CMV plus the relevant HLA, and cumulative public TCR beta family frequency identified them.

This CDR3 region has 15 residues. Germline CDR1 is KGHDR and CDR2 is SFDVKD. V was trimmed by 0 bases and J by 2 bases, leaving 9 bases between them. TCRdb re-derived calls from the reads in MiXCR, one entry per CDR3 protein. The sample lists 86,000 or so distinct CDR3 sequences, roughly a quarter occurring once. About this clonotype: The antigen is undetermined.

This chain joins TRBV24-1 and TRBJ2-5; no definite D call. The clonotype comes from a human donor in good health (CMV status not recorded). Some clones in this sample may be carry-over from other donors' samples. The material was CD8+ T cells from cultured PBMCs, obtained from culture after CMV antigen stimulation. The CDR3 protein is CATSDLYSQQETQYF. The CDR3 DNA reads TGTGCCACCAGTGATTTGTACAGCCAACAAGAGACCCAGTACTTC.